Presented here are 20 T cell receptor beta chains from one specimen sequenced in a study of early T cells in non-severe SARS-CoV-2 infection. TCRdb recomputed calls from the 5' RACE reads with MiXCR, one row per CDR3 protein. This repertoire shows approximately 32,000 distinct CDR3 sequences, roughly 7% found once; its top ten account for 30% to 45%. Sequencing was done on a sample of whole blood. All receptors derive from an adult who was a healthcare worker with PCR-confirmed SARS-CoV-2 infection or an uninfected control (not recorded which).

This chain joins TRBV6-1 and TRBJ1-1; the D gene is possibly TRBD1 (6 bases). Germline V lookup: CDR1 MNHNS, CDR2 SASEGT. The CDR3 sequence is 14 residues long. With 4 bases removed from V and 5 bases from J, the gap between germline ends came to 14 bases. CDR3 loop: CASSVVGGKTEAFF. The DNA of the CDR3 is TGTGCCAGCAGTGTGGTGGGGGGCAAGACTGAAGCTTTCTTT.

This clonotype was seen many times. The rearrangement links TRBV28 to TRBJ1-2; no definite D call. This CDR3 is 16 amino acids long. Germline assignment: CDR1 MDHEN and CDR2 SYDVKM. Trimming removed 4 bases at V and 4 bases at J, with 19 bases between. As DNA, the CDR3 is TGTGCCAGCAGTTCCGCTGTTGGGCGCTGGGGCTATGGCTACACCTTC. Its protein product is CASSSAVGRWGYGYTF.

This clonotype was seen at least ten times. The chain couples TRBV12-3 or TRBV12-4 to TRBJ1-5, with D tentatively TRBD1 (5 bases). This CDR3 region has 16 residues. V lost 6 bases and J 2 bases, leaving 17 bases between the germline ends. CDR3 nucleotide sequence: TGTGCCAGCAGCCCAGGGAGCGGAAGGGGCAATCAGCCCCAGCATTTT. Translating gives CASSPGSGRGNQPQHF.

This clonotype showed up just a few times. V usage is TRBV10-3 and J usage is TRBJ1-6; weak D call: TRBD1 (5 bases). The germline gives CDR1 ENHRY, CDR2 SYGVKD. The CDR3 is 16 amino acids. Trimming pared 0 bases from V and 7 bases from J, leaving 13 bases between. Here the CDR3 DNA reads TGTGCCATCAGTGAGTCTTTGGGACGGCGCAATTCACCCCTCCACTTT. Translation: CAISESLGRRNSPLHF.

The table lists this clonotype with many counts. The junction shows a germline mismatch at one end, possibly a read error. The chain carries TRBV7-7 and TRBJ2-2; TRBD1 matches at 7 bases. CDR1 and CDR2 (germline): SSHAT, FNYEAQ (reference sequence). The CDR3 is 16 amino acids. CDR3: CASSARTGLFPGELFF. The CDR3 coding sequence is TGTGCTAGCAGCGCCAGGACAGGCCTGTTCCCCGGGGAGCTGTTTTTT.

There are many counts of this clonotype. The chain has TRBV12-3 or TRBV12-4 and TRBJ1-4; D is undetermined. Trimming pared 1 base from V and 10 bases from J, leaving 16 bases between. The CDR3 consists of 15 residues. The CDR3 protein is CASSLVPPPTGKLFF. In DNA form, the CDR3 reads TGTGCCAGCAGTTTAGTCCCCCCCCCCACGGGAAAACTGTTTTTT.

This clonotype was observed at least ten times. V and J are TRBV20-1 and TRBJ2-5; 8 bases are a match to TRBD2. The CDR3 is made up of 13 amino acids. V lost 4 bases, J lost 3 bases, and 4 bases stayed unmatched. Looked up from germline, CDR1 is DFQATT and CDR2 is SNEGSKA (reference sequence). CDR3 sequence reads: CSAMYSGEETQYF. The CDR3 bases are TGCAGTGCTATGTATAGCGGGGAAGAGACCCAGTACTTC.

As to this clonotype: One end of the junction varies from germline; a read error may be responsible. The genes are TRBV11-2 and TRBJ2-4, with D uncertain. The CDR3 is 14 residues long. The germline gives CDR1 SGHAT, CDR2 FQNNGV. In DNA, the CDR3 is TGTGCCGGCAGCTCGACCTTAGGTAAAAACATTCAGTACTTC. It yields the protein CAGSSTLGKNIQYF.

The sample holds a few counts of this clonotype. The rearrangement uses TRBV11-2 and TRBJ2-3; D could derive from TRBD1 or TRBD2 (7 bases each). Germline-derived CDR1 and CDR2 are SGHAT and FQNNGV. CDR3 length: 15 residues. Trimming left V 4 bases short and J 7 bases short, with 18 bases between. The CDR3 sequence: CASSSAGVRGHTQYF. DNA for the CDR3: TGTGCCAGCAGCTCCGCGGGGGTGAGGGGGCATACGCAGTATTTT.

The rearrangement links TRBV4-2 to TRBJ2-3, with 14 nucleotides matching TRBD2. Germline CDR1 reads LGHNA; CDR2 reads YNFKEQ. The V and J ends lost 3 bases and 1 base, in that order; junction bases with no gene match: 3. The CDR3 totals 17 residues. In DNA form, the CDR3 reads TGTGCCAGCAGCCAGCTGGGACTAGCGGGAGGCACAGATACGCAGTATTTT. Its protein is CASSQLGLAGGTDTQYF.

This clonotype has just a few counts. The gene calls are TRBV5-8 and TRBJ2-3; 12 bases are shared with TRBD2. Per germline, CDR1 SGHTS and CDR2 YDEGEE. J was trimmed by 5 bases and V by 0 bases; bases with no gene match: 7. The CDR3 loop spans 17 amino acids. This chain's CDR3 is CASSLGTSGMIGDTQYF. For the CDR3, the DNA is TGTGCCAGCAGCTTGGGGACTAGCGGGATGATTGGAGATACGCAGTATTTT.

This clonotype was seen many times. J is TRBJ1-5 and V is TRBV4-2, with D uncertain. Between the trimmed V and J ends, which lost 4 bases and 2 bases, there was a span of 15 bases. CDR1 and CDR2 (germline): LGHNA, YNFKEQ. This CDR3 is 16 amino acids long. For the CDR3, the DNA is TGTGCCAGCAGCCTAGAGGGTACCACTGGCAATCAGCCCCAGCATTTT. It is translated as CASSLEGTTGNQPQHF.

This clonotype was seen more than once but under ten times. The chain employs TRBV6-5 and TRBJ1-2, with a possible D match to TRBD1 (5 bases). The germline gives CDR1 MNHEY, CDR2 SVGAGI. The V and J ends lost 2 bases and 4 bases respectively, with 17 bases between them. This CDR3 comprises 16 residues. The CDR3: CASSYSRQSGTYGYTF. CDR3 coding DNA: TGTGCCAGCAGTTACAGCAGACAGTCGGGTACCTATGGCTACACCTTC.

This clonotype was detected ten times or more. This sequence joins TRBV10-3 and TRBJ1-6; D gene uncertain. The CDR3 spans 17 residues. Germline V gene sequence: CDR1 ENHRY, CDR2 SYGVKD. The V end lost 2 bases, the J end lost 5 bases, and 16 bases lay between the germline ends. CDR3 region: CAISETGRLRDNSPLHF. CDR3 sequence (DNA): TGTGCCATCAGTGAGACCGGCAGGTTGAGGGATAATTCACCCCTCCACTTT.

This clonotype was observed at least ten times. The chain carries TRBV4-2 and TRBJ2-7; weak D call: TRBD2 (5 bases). The V gene lost 3 bases and the J gene lost 2 bases, with 14 bases spanning the gap. The CDR3 spans 15 residues. The V gene's germline CDR1 is LGHNA and CDR2 YNFKEQ. The CDR3 sequence: CASSQSGLYTYEQYF. CDR3 nucleotide sequence: TGTGCCAGCAGCCAGAGCGGACTCTATACCTACGAGCAGTACTTC.

This chain connects TRBV6-6 to TRBJ1-1; no firm D call. Germline CDR1 and CDR2: MNHNY and SVGAGI (reference sequence). V lost 0 bases and J lost 1, with 9 bases in between. CDR3 length: 15 amino acids. CDR3 in amino acids: CASSYSVLGNTEAFF. CDR3 nucleotide sequence: TGTGCCAGCAGTTACTCGGTCCTCGGGAACACTGAAGCTTTCTTT.

In this sample, this clonotype turned up many times. The V and J genes are TRBV11-3 and TRBJ2-1; D is perhaps TRBD1 (6 bases). The V and J ends lost 5 bases and 5 bases respectively, with 16 bases between them. CDR1 and CDR2 (germline): SGHNT, YENEEA. This CDR3 has 15 amino acids. CDR3 bases: TGTGCCAGCAGCCCCCCCACAGGGCGGGACAATGAGCAGTTCTTC. Translated: CASSPPTGRDNEQFF. Together with reference TRBV11-3 and TRBJ2-1, the CDR3 gives the full variable domain: EAGVVQSPRYKIIEKKQPVAFWCNPISGHNTLYWYLQNLGQGPELLIRYENEEAVDDSQLPKDRFSAERLKGVDSTLKIQPAELGDSAVYLCASSPPTGRDNEQFFGPGTRLTVL.

This clonotype was observed many times. This chain links TRBV20-1 with TRBJ2-3, with 11 bases matching TRBD2. CDR1 DFQATT and CDR2 SNEGSKA come from the germline V gene (reference sequence). The trim removed 5 bases at V and 0 bases at J, leaving 7 bases unmatched. The CDR3 totals 16 residues. The CDR3 DNA reads TGCAGTGCTCCCCGGACTAGCGGGTCTAGCACAGATACGCAGTATTTT. As protein: CSAPRTSGSSTDTQYF.

The table lists this clonotype with a few counts. This chain joins TRBV3-1 and TRBJ2-1; 10 positions agree with TRBD2. This CDR3 has 17 amino acids. Trimming took 0 bases from V and 4 from J; bases not matched to a gene: 6. CDR1 is LGHDT, CDR2 YNNKEL, per germline (reference sequence). CDR3 amino acids: CASSQDTTSGIYNEQFF. CDR3 sequence (DNA): TGTGCCAGCAGCCAAGATACAACTAGCGGGATTTACAATGAGCAGTTCTTC.

This clonotype was seen repeatedly, ten times or more. The chain is built from TRBV7-9 and TRBJ2-1; D is perhaps TRBD2 (6 bases). V was clipped by 3 bases and J by 15 bases, with 18 bases between them. From germline, CDR1 is SEHNR and CDR2 FQNEAQ (reference sequence). There are 13 residues in the CDR3. This CDR3 is CASSFVTSQVLFF. In nucleotides, the CDR3 is TGTGCCAGCAGCTTTGTCACTAGCCAGGTTCTGTTCTTC.